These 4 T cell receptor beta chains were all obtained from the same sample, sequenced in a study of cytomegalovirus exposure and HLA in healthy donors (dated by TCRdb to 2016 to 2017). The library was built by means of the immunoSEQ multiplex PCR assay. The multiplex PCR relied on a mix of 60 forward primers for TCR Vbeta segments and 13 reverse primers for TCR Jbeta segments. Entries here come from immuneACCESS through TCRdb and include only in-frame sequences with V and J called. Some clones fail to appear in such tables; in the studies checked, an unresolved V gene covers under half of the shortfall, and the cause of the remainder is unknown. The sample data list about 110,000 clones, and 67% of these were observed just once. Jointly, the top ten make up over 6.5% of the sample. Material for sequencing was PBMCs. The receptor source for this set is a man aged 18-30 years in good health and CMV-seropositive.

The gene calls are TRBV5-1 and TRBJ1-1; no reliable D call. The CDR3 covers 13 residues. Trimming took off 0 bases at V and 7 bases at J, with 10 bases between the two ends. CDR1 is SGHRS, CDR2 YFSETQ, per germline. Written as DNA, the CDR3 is TGCGCCAGCAGCTTGGCCGTTGGCAGTGAAGCTTTCTTT. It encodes CASSLAVGSEAFF. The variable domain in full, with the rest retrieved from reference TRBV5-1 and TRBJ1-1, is KAGVTQTPRYLIKTRGQQVTLSCSPISGHRSVSWYQQTPGQGLQFLFEYFSETQRNKGNFPGRFSGRQFSNSRSEMNVSTLELGDSALYLCASSLAVGSEAFFGQGTRLTVV.

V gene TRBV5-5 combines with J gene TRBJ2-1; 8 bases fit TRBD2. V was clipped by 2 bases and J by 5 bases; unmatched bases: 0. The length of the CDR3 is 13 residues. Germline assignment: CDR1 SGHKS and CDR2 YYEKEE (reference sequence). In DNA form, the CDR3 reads TGTGCCAGCAGCTTTAGCGGGAACAATGAGCAGTTCTTC. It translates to CASSFSGNNEQFF.

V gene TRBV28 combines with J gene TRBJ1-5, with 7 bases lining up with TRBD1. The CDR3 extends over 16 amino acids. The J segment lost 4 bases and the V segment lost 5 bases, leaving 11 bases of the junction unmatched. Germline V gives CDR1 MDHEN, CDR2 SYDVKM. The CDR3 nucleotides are TGTGCCAGCAGTGGCGGAGGGGGCGCGGGTAATCAGCCCCAGCATTTT. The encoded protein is CASSGGGGAGNQPQHF.

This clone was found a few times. CDR3 sequence (DNA): TGTGCCAGCAGGGCACGATCCTATGGCTACACCTTC. Residues: CASRARSYGYTF. The rearrangement links TRBV28 to TRBJ1-2, with unresolved D. Germline V gene lookup returns CDR1 MDHEN and CDR2 SYDVKM. The CDR3 is 12 residues long. The V and J ends lost 6 bases and 4 bases respectively, with 9 bases between them.